These 5 T cell receptor beta chains were all obtained from the same sample, sequenced in a study of shared clonotypes between healthy human individuals. Only in-frame clones appear in the TCRdb table, and some are missing; sequencing was by immunoSEQ multiplex PCR. The profile shows 100,000 to 120,000 clones, roughly two thirds of them singletons. The sequenced sample was memory CD8+ T cells sorted from blood. Subset of the sample: CD45RO+ cells pooled with CCR7-negative TemRA cells. These receptors were taken from a woman aged 25 to 45 in good health.

This clone was counted once. The chain is built from TRBV28 and TRBJ2-1; TRBD2 matches at 8 bases. The germline V gene encodes CDR1 MDHEN and CDR2 SYDVKM. This CDR3 has 23 residues. With 5 bases clipped from V and 8 bases from J, the junction kept 35 bases outside the gene matches. The CDR3 bases are TGTGCCAGCAGTCCCCATGCTGTAGGTCAACACGGCGGACTAGCTAGAGTCCAACATGAGCAGTTCTTC. This encodes CASSPHAVGQHGGLARVQHEQFF. The complete variable domain, with remaining parts taken from reference TRBV28 and TRBJ2-1, reads DVKVTQSSRYLVKRTGEKVFLECVQDMDHENMFWYRQDPGLGLRLIYFSYDVKMKEKGDIPEGYSVSREKKERFSLILESASTNQTSMYLCASSPHAVGQHGGLARVQHEQFFGPGTRLTVL.

CDR3 residues: CASGEGTGRGSYEQYF. The CDR3 nucleotides read TGTGCCAGCGGGGAAGGGACAGGGAGAGGCTCCTACGAGCAGTACTTC. This chain connects TRBV7-9 to TRBJ2-7; TRBD1 matches 9 bases. The CDR3 is 16 residues long. Germline V gene data show CDR1 as SEHNR and CDR2 as FQNEAQ (reference sequence). J lost 0 bases, V lost 8 bases, and 11 bases had no gene match.

This clone turned up a few times. The chain links TRBV11-2 to TRBJ2-7; 8 nucleotides align to TRBD1. The CDR3 runs to 16 residues. The germline gives CDR1 SGHAT, CDR2 FQNNGV. Trimming at V came to 5 bases and at J to 6 bases, leaving 15 bases not matched to a gene. The CDR3 DNA is TGTGCCAGCAGCCAAGGTACCCCGGACAGGGAATTCGAGCAGTACTTC. It codes for CASSQGTPDREFEQYF. Full variable domain (outside the CDR3, taken from reference TRBV11-2 and TRBJ2-7): EAGVAQSPRYKIIEKRQSVAFWCNPISGHATLYWYQQILGQGPKLLIQFQNNGVVDDSQLPKDRFSAERLKGVDSTLKIQPAKLEDSAVYLCASSQGTPDREFEQYFGPGTRLTVT.

About this clone: Other DNA sequences in the same sample also yield this CDR3. This sequence joins TRBV7-9 and TRBJ2-1; 7 bases align to TRBD2. Germline lookup yields CDR1 SEHNR and CDR2 FQNEAQ (reference sequence). The CDR3 covers 16 residues. V lost 6 bases and J lost 4; bases outside the gene matches: 12. CDR3: CASSPPGGSKYNEQFF. The CDR3 region has the DNA TGTGCCAGCAGTCCCCCTGGCGGGAGTAAGTACAATGAGCAGTTCTTC.

The chain recombines TRBV25-1 with TRBJ2-5; 12 bases align to TRBD2. The J call may be incorrect, as the DNA end agrees better with TRBJ2-7. Germline assignment: CDR1 MGHDK and CDR2 SYGVNS. This CDR3 spans 18 amino acids. The CDR3 nucleotides are TGTGCCAGCAGTGAATTAGCGGGTAGGACTAGCGGGAAGGGCGAGCAGTACTTC. It translates to CASSELAGRTSGKGEQYF.